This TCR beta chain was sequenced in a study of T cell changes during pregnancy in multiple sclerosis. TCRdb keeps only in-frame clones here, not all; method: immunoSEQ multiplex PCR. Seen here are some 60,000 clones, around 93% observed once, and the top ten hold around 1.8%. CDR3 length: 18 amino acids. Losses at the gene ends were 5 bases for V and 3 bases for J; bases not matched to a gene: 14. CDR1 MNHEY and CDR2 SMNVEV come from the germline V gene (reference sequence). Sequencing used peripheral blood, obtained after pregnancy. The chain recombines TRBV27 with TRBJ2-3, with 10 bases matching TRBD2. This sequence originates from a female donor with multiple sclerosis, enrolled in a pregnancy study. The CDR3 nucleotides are TGTGCCAGCAGTGGGCGGACTAGCGGCCCTTTGGGGACAGATACGCAGTATTTT. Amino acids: CASSGRTSGPLGTDTQYF.